This record covers a single TCR beta chain. In germline, CDR1 is MDHEN, CDR2 SYDVKM. V shed 5 bases and J 2 bases; nucleotides not matched to a gene: 11. CDR3 size: 16 residues. This entry comes from a study of T cell changes during pregnancy in multiple sclerosis. TCRdb's copy holds only in-frame clones and misses some; the assay was immunoSEQ multiplex PCR. The data contain approximately 70,000 clones, about 90% of them seen just once; the ten biggest clones take up more than 1.1%. Sequencing was performed on peripheral blood, taken after pregnancy. This chain joins TRBV28 and TRBJ2-7; TRBD1 agrees at 8 bases. The TCR was taken from a female donor with multiple sclerosis, enrolled in a pregnancy study. The CDR3 loop is CASSPHQGQGTYEQYF. The CDR3 DNA follows: TGTGCCAGCAGTCCCCACCAAGGACAGGGTACCTACGAGCAGTACTTC. Combining the CDR3 with reference TRBV28 and TRBJ2-7 gives the whole variable domain DVKVTQSSRYLVKRTGEKVFLECVQDMDHENMFWYRQDPGLGLRLIYFSYDVKMKEKGDIPEGYSVSREKKERFSLILESASTNQTSMYLCASSPHQGQGTYEQYFGPGTRLTVT.